A selection of T cell receptor beta chains follows, all from one sample in a study of blood T cell repertoires in COVID-19. Using immunoSEQ multiplex PCR, the repertoire was profiled, and TCRdb retains in-frame clones only, with some absent. The data show tens of thousands of clones, with around 74% seen just once and less than 5% held by the top ten. Sequences were obtained from peripheral blood. The receptors derive from a man between 65 and 79 years old with COVID-19, enrolled during active disease. Each CDR3 is given with its conserved first and last residue. A D gene is named only where the DNA matches it firmly. Some rows have no size entry. The others give once, few or many, or a class for an expanded clone.

j_call: TRBJ2-7; d_call: TRBD2; v_call: TRBV6-6; clone_size: .; cdr3_aa: CASSHRLAGTYHYEQYF; cdr3_nt: TGTGCCAGCAGTCACCGACTAGCGGGGACCTACCACTACGAGCAGTACTTC
j_call: TRBJ2-5; d_call: TRBD2; v_call: TRBV24-1; clone_size: .; cdr3_aa: CATSDLREGFGTQYF; cdr3_nt: TGTGCCACCAGTGATTTGCGGGAGGGTTTTGGGACCCAGTACTTC
j_call: TRBJ2-3; d_call: .; v_call: TRBV5-1; clone_size: .; cdr3_aa: CASSLGGQSFSDTQYF; cdr3_nt: TGCGCCAGCAGCCTTGGTGGACAGTCTTTTAGCGATACGCAGTATTTT
j_call: TRBJ1-3; d_call: TRBD1; v_call: TRBV3-1/TRBV3-2; clone_size: .; cdr3_aa: CASSETGGPSRGYF; cdr3_nt: TGTGCCAGCAGTGAGACAGGGGGCCCCAGCCGAGGATATTTT
j_call: TRBJ2-1; d_call: .; v_call: TRBV6-5; clone_size: medium-sized; cdr3_aa: CASSYVGDNEQFF; cdr3_nt: TGTGCCAGCAGTTACGTCGGGGACAATGAGCAGTTCTTC
j_call: TRBJ2-2; d_call: .; v_call: TRBV11-2; clone_size: .; cdr3_aa: CASSLVLSSFSGSTGELFF; cdr3_nt: TGTGCCAGCAGCTTAGTTTTGTCGTCATTTAGCGGAAGCACCGGGGAGCTGTTTTTT
j_call: TRBJ2-7; d_call: TRBD2; v_call: TRBV4-1; clone_size: .; cdr3_aa: CASSQEKAGGYEQYF; cdr3_nt: TGCGCCAGCAGCCAAGAAAAGGCGGGAGGATACGAGCAGTACTTC
j_call: TRBJ2-7; d_call: .; v_call: TRBV5-6; clone_size: .; cdr3_aa: CASSLTGLISYEQYF; cdr3_nt: TGTGCCAGCAGCTTGACGGGACTCATATCCTACGAGCAGTACTTC
j_call: TRBJ2-2; d_call: TRBD1; v_call: TRBV4-1; clone_size: .; cdr3_aa: CASSHPWTGVRTGELFF; cdr3_nt: TGCGCCAGCAGCCACCCATGGACAGGGGTGAGGACCGGGGAGCTGTTTTTT
j_call: TRBJ2-6; d_call: .; v_call: TRBV6-5; clone_size: once; cdr3_aa: CASRRQGSGANVLTF; cdr3_nt: TGTGCCAGCAGGCGCCAGGGGTCTGGGGCCAACGTCCTGACTTTC
j_call: TRBJ2-5; d_call: .; v_call: TRBV9; clone_size: .; cdr3_aa: CASSASPGGGETQYF; cdr3_nt: TGTGCCAGCAGCGCCTCTCCTGGGGGAGGAGAGACCCAGTACTTC
j_call: TRBJ1-1; d_call: TRBD1; v_call: TRBV5-5; clone_size: .; cdr3_aa: CASSMGGTVNTEAFF; cdr3_nt: TGTGCCAGCAGCATGGGGGGGACAGTGAACACTGAAGCTTTCTTT
j_call: TRBJ1-2; d_call: TRBD1; v_call: TRBV28; clone_size: .; cdr3_aa: CASSSLGTGLYGYTF; cdr3_nt: TGTGCCAGCAGTTCCCTGGGGACAGGGCTCTATGGCTACACCTTC
j_call: TRBJ2-2; d_call: .; v_call: TRBV6-5; clone_size: .; cdr3_aa: CASSRLARLTGELFF; cdr3_nt: TGTGCCAGCAGCCGTCTAGCTCGCTTAACCGGGGAGCTGTTTTTT
j_call: TRBJ1-1; d_call: .; v_call: TRBV11-3; clone_size: .; cdr3_aa: CASSFGHQNTEAFF; cdr3_nt: TGTGCCAGCAGCTTCGGACACCAGAACACTGAAGCTTTCTTT
j_call: TRBJ2-1; d_call: .; v_call: TRBV4-2; clone_size: few; cdr3_aa: CASSQDAVAPSAQFF; cdr3_nt: TGTGCCAGCAGCCAAGATGCGGTCGCGCCTTCGGCGCAGTTCTTC
j_call: TRBJ1-2; d_call: .; v_call: TRBV7-2; clone_size: once; cdr3_aa: CASSLGSGHYGYTF; cdr3_nt: TGTGCCAGCAGCTTAGGGTCAGGGCACTATGGCTACACCTTC
j_call: TRBJ2-5; d_call: .; v_call: TRBV9; clone_size: .; cdr3_aa: CASSVEGWGGETQYF; cdr3_nt: TGTGCCAGCAGCGTAGAAGGTTGGGGAGGTGAGACCCAGTACTTC
j_call: TRBJ1-3; d_call: TRBD1; v_call: TRBV19; clone_size: once; cdr3_aa: CASSLGQTSGNTIYF; cdr3_nt: TGTGCCAGTAGTCTGGGACAGACATCTGGAAACACCATATATTTT
j_call: TRBJ1-4; d_call: TRBD1; v_call: TRBV28; clone_size: .; cdr3_aa: CASSTPTGGQPEKLFF; cdr3_nt: TGTGCCAGCAGTACACCGACAGGGGGGCAGCCTGAAAAACTGTTTTTT
j_call: TRBJ1-1; d_call: .; v_call: TRBV4-1; clone_size: .; cdr3_aa: CASSTGLAEAFF; cdr3_nt: TGCGCCAGCAGCACAGGGCTGGCTGAAGCTTTCTTT
j_call: TRBJ1-2; d_call: TRBD1; v_call: TRBV6-5; clone_size: .; cdr3_aa: CASSYSIGQGASGYTF; cdr3_nt: TGTGCCAGCAGTTACTCGATTGGGCAGGGGGCTTCTGGCTACACCTTC
j_call: TRBJ2-1; d_call: TRBD2; v_call: TRBV4-3; clone_size: .; cdr3_aa: CASSHDPAWSGRRNEQFF; cdr3_nt: TGCGCCAGCAGCCATGACCCTGCTTGGAGCGGGAGGAGGAATGAGCAGTTCTTC
j_call: TRBJ2-1; d_call: .; v_call: TRBV2; clone_size: .; cdr3_aa: CASSLGEQGGSYNEQFF; cdr3_nt: TGTGCCAGCAGCCTAGGGGAGCAGGGGGGATCCTACAATGAGCAGTTCTTC
j_call: TRBJ2-5; d_call: .; v_call: TRBV6-2/TRBV6-3; clone_size: .; cdr3_aa: CASSKSRARRGETQYF; cdr3_nt: TGTGCCAGCAGTAAAAGCCGGGCTCGGAGAGGGGAGACCCAGTACTTC
j_call: TRBJ2-7; d_call: .; v_call: TRBV4-3; clone_size: .; cdr3_aa: CASSQGVGGAYEQYF; cdr3_nt: TGCGCCAGCAGCCAAGGGGTGGGAGGCGCCTACGAGCAGTACTTC
j_call: TRBJ2-1; d_call: TRBD2; v_call: TRBV10-3; clone_size: .; cdr3_aa: CAISESRLAGDNEQFF; cdr3_nt: TGTGCCATCAGTGAGTCCAGACTAGCGGGAGACAATGAGCAGTTCTTC
j_call: TRBJ1-6; d_call: .; v_call: TRBV30; clone_size: .; cdr3_aa: CAWRREVPNSPLHF; cdr3_nt: TGTGCCTGGAGAAGGGAGGTCCCAAATTCACCCCTCCACTTT
j_call: TRBJ2-7; d_call: .; v_call: TRBV11-2; clone_size: .; cdr3_aa: CASSFSSSYEQYF; cdr3_nt: TGTGCCAGCAGCTTCTCTAGTTCCTACGAGCAGTACTTC
j_call: TRBJ1-5; d_call: TRBD1; v_call: TRBV19; clone_size: .; cdr3_aa: CASSPTGINQPQHF; cdr3_nt: TGTGCCAGTAGTCCGACAGGGATAAATCAGCCCCAGCATTTT
j_call: TRBJ2-2; d_call: TRBD1; v_call: TRBV19; clone_size: .; cdr3_aa: CASSLSGTVAIGELFF; cdr3_nt: TGTGCCAGTAGTTTATCCGGGACAGTAGCTATCGGGGAGCTGTTTTTT
j_call: TRBJ1-1; d_call: .; v_call: TRBV4-2; clone_size: .; cdr3_aa: CASSQVGQMNTEAFF; cdr3_nt: TGTGCCAGCAGCCAAGTTGGACAGATGAACACTGAAGCTTTCTTT
j_call: TRBJ1-1; d_call: TRBD1; v_call: TRBV5-1; clone_size: .; cdr3_aa: CASSAGGGQVANTEAFF; cdr3_nt: TGCGCCAGCAGCGCCGGAGGGGGCCAAGTCGCGAACACTGAAGCTTTCTTT
j_call: TRBJ1-1; d_call: .; v_call: TRBV6-5; clone_size: .; cdr3_aa: CASSYSTGEINTEAFF; cdr3_nt: TGTGCCAGCAGTTACTCGACCGGAGAAATCAACACTGAAGCTTTCTTT
j_call: TRBJ1-5; d_call: .; v_call: TRBV18; clone_size: .; cdr3_aa: CASSTRGGPGQPQHF; cdr3_nt: TGTGCCAGCTCGACCAGGGGAGGGCCGGGTCAGCCCCAGCATTTT
j_call: TRBJ2-7; d_call: TRBD1; v_call: TRBV4-1; clone_size: once; cdr3_aa: CASSRDRGSYEQYF; cdr3_nt: TGCGCCAGCAGCCGGGACAGGGGGTCCTACGAGCAGTACTTC
j_call: TRBJ1-1; d_call: TRBD1; v_call: TRBV10-3; clone_size: .; cdr3_aa: CAIRGRQGAWTEAFF; cdr3_nt: TGTGCCATCAGGGGGAGACAGGGGGCATGGACTGAAGCTTTCTTT
j_call: TRBJ1-2; d_call: .; v_call: TRBV9; clone_size: .; cdr3_aa: CASSVAPQGNYGYTF; cdr3_nt: TGTGCCAGCAGCGTAGCTCCCCAGGGAAACTATGGCTACACCTTC
j_call: TRBJ2-7; d_call: .; v_call: TRBV10-1; clone_size: .; cdr3_aa: CATKDMGYEQYF; cdr3_nt: TGCGCCACCAAGGACATGGGGTACGAGCAGTACTTC
j_call: TRBJ1-1; d_call: .; v_call: TRBV7-8; clone_size: .; cdr3_aa: CASTRTFSKIGGFF; cdr3_nt: TGTGCCAGCACCCGGACGTTTAGCAAAATTGGTGGTTTCTTT
j_call: TRBJ1-6; d_call: TRBD1; v_call: TRBV6-6; clone_size: .; cdr3_aa: CASSPRDRASYNSPLHF; cdr3_nt: TGTGCCAGCAGTCCCCGGGACAGGGCTTCCTATAATTCACCCCTCCACTTT
j_call: TRBJ2-1; d_call: .; v_call: TRBV21-1; clone_size: once; cdr3_aa: CASSRYQLVHEQFF; cdr3_nt: TGTGCCAGCTCGAGATACCAACTAGTCCATGAGCAGTTCTTC
j_call: TRBJ1-5; d_call: .; v_call: TRBV27; clone_size: few; cdr3_aa: CASRDGEGGQPQHF; cdr3_nt: TGTGCCAGCAGAGACGGGGAGGGGGGTCAGCCCCAGCATTTT
j_call: TRBJ1-5; d_call: .; v_call: TRBV5-3; clone_size: few; cdr3_aa: CARSLQGPGLGQPQHF; cdr3_nt: TGTGCCAGAAGCTTGCAGGGTCCAGGTTTAGGTCAGCCCCAGCATTTT
j_call: TRBJ1-4; d_call: .; v_call: TRBV6-1; clone_size: .; cdr3_aa: CASREGSAGAGEKLFF; cdr3_nt: TGTGCCAGCAGGGAAGGGTCAGCGGGCGCAGGGGAAAAACTGTTTTTT
j_call: TRBJ2-3; d_call: .; v_call: TRBV29-1; clone_size: .; cdr3_aa: CLVGTDTQYF; cdr3_nt: TGCCTCGTAGGCACAGATACGCAGTATTTT
j_call: TRBJ1-4; d_call: .; v_call: TRBV28; clone_size: once; cdr3_aa: CAIRQTNEKLFF; cdr3_nt: TGTGCCATTCGACAGACGAATGAAAAACTGTTTTTT
j_call: TRBJ2-7; d_call: TRBD2; v_call: TRBV4-3; clone_size: once; cdr3_aa: CASSQLLAESSYEQYF; cdr3_nt: TGCGCCAGCAGCCAGCTCCTAGCGGAGAGCTCCTACGAGCAGTACTTC
j_call: TRBJ1-1; d_call: .; v_call: TRBV19; clone_size: .; cdr3_aa: CASSIQAGAEAFF; cdr3_nt: TGTGCCAGTAGTATACAGGCGGGAGCGGAGGCTTTCTTT
j_call: TRBJ2-7; d_call: TRBD2; v_call: TRBV7-9; clone_size: .; cdr3_aa: CASSGTSRGAYEQYF; cdr3_nt: TGTGCCAGCAGCGGTACCTCTCGGGGGGCCTACGAGCAGTACTTC
j_call: TRBJ1-5; d_call: .; v_call: TRBV18; clone_size: .; cdr3_aa: CASSPPGGAAWNQPQHF; cdr3_nt: TGTGCCAGCTCACCCCCCGGCGGGGCGGCTTGGAATCAGCCCCAGCATTTT
j_call: TRBJ2-2; d_call: TRBD2; v_call: TRBV6-6; clone_size: many; cdr3_aa: CASLGLVTTGELFF; cdr3_nt: TGTGCCAGCTTGGGACTAGTTACCACCGGGGAGCTGTTTTTT
j_call: TRBJ1-1; d_call: TRBD1; v_call: TRBV6-6; clone_size: .; cdr3_aa: CASNPGQGYTEAFF; cdr3_nt: TGTGCCAGCAATCCGGGACAGGGGTACACTGAAGCTTTCTTT
j_call: TRBJ2-2; d_call: TRBD2; v_call: TRBV5-1; clone_size: once; cdr3_aa: CASSPSLAGVWDTGELFF; cdr3_nt: TGCGCCAGCAGCCCGTCACTAGCGGGAGTCTGGGACACCGGGGAGCTGTTTTTT
j_call: TRBJ1-4; d_call: TRBD1; v_call: TRBV7-9; clone_size: few; cdr3_aa: CASSRDRGHGEKLFF; cdr3_nt: TGTGCCAGCAGCCGGGACAGGGGGCACGGGGAAAAACTGTTTTTT
j_call: TRBJ1-5; d_call: .; v_call: TRBV19; clone_size: once; cdr3_aa: CASAGVYSNQPQHF; cdr3_nt: TGTGCCAGCGCGGGGGTTTATAGCAATCAGCCCCAGCATTTT